This T cell receptor (beta chain) was sequenced in a study of metastatic and nonmetastatic thyroid tumors. Study at large: Peripheral blood and tumor or nodule samples from malignant and benign thyroid patients were compared.

TCRdb used MiXCR to call clones anew from the PCR reads. Here the sample spans approximately 7,000 clones, about 43% being singletons. Thyroid surgery took place with no prior treatment in any patient. The length of the CDR3 is 13 residues. The germline V gene has CDR1 MNHEY and CDR2 SMNVEV (reference sequence). The V and J ends lost 5 bases and 9 bases respectively, with 14 bases between them. This clone was picked up many times. The chain is built from TRBV27 and TRBJ2-1, with D maybe TRBD2 (6 bases). The sequenced material came from tumor tissue. The sequence was collected from a female donor with papillary thyroid cancer or a benign thyroid nodule (not recorded which). Some clones in this sample may be carry-over from other donors' samples. CDR3 sequence (DNA): TGTGCCAGCAGTCTTGGGGGGTTTGGTGAGCAGTTCTTC. It codes for CASSLGGFGEQFF.